This is a list of T cell receptor beta chains from one sample in a study of cytomegalovirus exposure and HLA in healthy donors. TCRdb's copy holds only in-frame clones and misses some; the assay was immunoSEQ multiplex PCR. Among 150,000 or so clones listed, roughly 85% were seen once. The material sequenced was PBMCs. The receptors derive from a male donor in good health and CMV-seropositive. Each CDR3 is given with its conserved first and last residue.

j_call | v_call | cdr3_aa
TRBJ1-2 | TRBV7-2 | CASSLLGQGVSRGGYTF
TRBJ2-2 | TRBV9 | CASSAGTNPTNTGELFF
TRBJ1-1 | TRBV29-1 | CSVEKGQGTPPNTEAFF
TRBJ2-4 | TRBV5-4 | CASSSGQGRNSQYF
TRBJ2-6 | TRBV30 | CAWSVSRFSAGANVLTF
TRBJ2-2 | TRBV27 | CASSSIGTGAGGELFF
TRBJ2-7 | TRBV19 | CASSMGWRDEQYF
TRBJ2-7 | TRBV13 | CASSEWTRDEQYF
TRBJ2-2 | TRBV5-1 | CASSLPRLAGLSNTGELFF
TRBJ2-6 | TRBV7-6 | CASSLQVPRGSGANGLTF
TRBJ1-1 | TRBV6-1 | CASTQAGRNTEAFF
TRBJ2-1 | TRBV4-3 | CASSQLAALSNEQFF
TRBJ2-4 | TRBV2 | CASSGTVTFGNIQYF